This TCR beta chain was profiled in a study of cytomegalovirus exposure and HLA in healthy donors. The wider study: Among the 398 genotyped donors, 65% to 85% were placed in the Caucasian-associated ancestry cluster. Study-wide findings and caveats: Later analysis indicated greater clonal expansion among HLA-associated TCR beta chains than among equally common other chains. Sequencing depth roughly uniform across donors was assumed in presence/absence analyses. Prior analysis indicated that the majority of TCR beta V segments exhibited productivity approximately 90% or approximately 30% of the time.

Primers for the PCR totalled 60 Vbeta and 13 Jbeta. The table came from immunoSEQ multiplex PCR; TCRdb's copy has only in-frame clones and leaves some out. The sample consists of 140,000 to 150,000 clones, about 80% of them appearing once. This CDR3 contains 16 residues. Germline V gives CDR1 SGDLS, CDR2 YYNGEE. V was shortened by 3 bases and J by 7 bases, with 23 bases between the two germline ends. As regards this clone: Antigen: not known.

The source is a woman under 40 in good health and CMV-seronegative. The chain has TRBV9 and TRBJ2-7, with TRBD1 as a possible D gene (5 bases). Sample: PBMCs. CDR3 residues: CASSGARDSGSLEQYF. The CDR3 DNA reads TGTGCCAGCAGCGGGGCCCGCGACAGTGGATCCTTGGAGCAGTACTTC.